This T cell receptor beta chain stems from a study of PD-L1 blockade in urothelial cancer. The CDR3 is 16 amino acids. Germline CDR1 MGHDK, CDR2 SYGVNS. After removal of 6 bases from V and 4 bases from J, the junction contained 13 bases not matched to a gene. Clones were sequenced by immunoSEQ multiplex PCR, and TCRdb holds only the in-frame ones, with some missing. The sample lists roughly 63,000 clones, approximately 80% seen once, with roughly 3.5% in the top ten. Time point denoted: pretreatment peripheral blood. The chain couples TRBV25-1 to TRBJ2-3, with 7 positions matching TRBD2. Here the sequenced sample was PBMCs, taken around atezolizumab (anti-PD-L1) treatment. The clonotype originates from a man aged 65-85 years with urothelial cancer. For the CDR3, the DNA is TGTGCCAGCAGCCGTAGGACCGGACTAGGGGCAGATACGCAGTATTTT. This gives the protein CASSRRTGLGADTQYF.